A single sample is the source of the 26 T cell receptor beta chains below, sequenced in a study of T cells in narcolepsy. Produced via immunoSEQ multiplex PCR; TCRdb's table is partial and in-frame only. The data hold about 17,000 clones, with roughly 72% observed a single time. The sequenced sample consisted of CD45RA- memory CD8+ T cells from PBMCs. Receptors were obtained from a human donor with narcolepsy.

V and J are TRBV2 and TRBJ2-7; unclear D gene. With 4 bases removed from V and 4 bases from J, the gap between germline ends came to 8 bases. The CDR3 runs 12 residues. The germline V gene encodes CDR1 SNHLY and CDR2 FYNNEI. The CDR3 region has the DNA TGTGCCAGCAGTGCGGCACCTTACGAGCAGTACTTC. Its translation: CASSAAPYEQYF. Combining the CDR3 with reference TRBV2 and TRBJ2-7 gives the whole variable domain EPEVTQTPSHQVTQMGQEVILRCVPISNHLYFYWYRQILGQKVEFLVSFYNNEISEKSEIFDDQFSVERPDGSNFTLKIRSTKLEDSAMYFCASSAAPYEQYFGPGTRLTVT.

This clone rates as medium-sized. The chain recombines TRBV13 with TRBJ2-7, with 7 bases aligning to TRBD1. In germline, CDR1 is PRHDT, CDR2 FYEKMQ (reference sequence). CDR3 length: 15 residues. V shed 3 bases, J shed 4 bases, and the junction held 9 bases outside the gene matches. The CDR3 DNA reads TGTGCCAGCAGCTTGTTGAGTACAGGGGAGTACGAGCAGTACTTC. Encoded protein: CASSLLSTGEYEQYF.

CDR3 in amino acids: CASSSTTGGGTDTQYF. The CDR3 nucleotides read TGTGCCAGCAGCTCCACGACAGGGGGCGGCACAGATACGCAGTATTTT. The gene calls are TRBV7-9 and TRBJ2-3, with 10 positions matching TRBD1. The V gene end was trimmed by 4 bases and the J gene end by 1 base; junction bases not matched to a gene: 5. CDR1 and CDR2 from the germline V gene are SEHNR and FQNEAQ (reference sequence). This CDR3 is built from 16 residues.

V and J are TRBV29-1 and TRBJ2-7, with D hard to call. V lost 5 bases to trimming and J lost 0 bases, with 14 bases between them. Per germline, CDR1 SQVTM and CDR2 ANQGSEA. The CDR3 has 14 amino acids. CDR3 nucleotide sequence: TGCAGCGTTATATTGGGCAGATACTCCTACGAGCAGTACTTC. It specifies CSVILGRYSYEQYF.

This clone has just one count. One end of the junction does not line up with germline, which may come from a read error. V gene TRBV6-6 combines with J gene TRBJ1-1; TRBD1 might be the D (6 bases). Germline lookup yields CDR1 MNHNY and CDR2 SVGAGI (reference sequence). The CDR3 is made up of 14 amino acids. CDR3 protein: CASGYSYREAEAFF. The CDR3 DNA is TGTGCCAGCGGTTACTCGTACAGGGAGGCTGAAGCTTTCTTT.

This clone was counted a single time. V gene TRBV2 combines with J gene TRBJ1-2; tentative D call: TRBD1 (5 bases). Trimming took 6 bases from V and 7 from J, leaving 12 bases between them. Germline-derived CDR1 and CDR2 are SNHLY and FYNNEI. The CDR3 length is 12 residues. CDR3 nucleotides: TGTGCCAGCAGCCAGGGTTCTGCTGGCTACACCTTC. Translating gives CASSQGSAGYTF.

This chain connects TRBV15 to TRBJ2-1; 10 nucleotides align to TRBD1. Trimming cost V 4 bases and J 7 bases; bases outside gene matches: 7. Germline loops: CDR1 LNHNV, CDR2 YYDKDF (reference sequence). This CDR3 region has 15 residues. The CDR3 sequence: CATSMDRGAENEQFF. The CDR3 DNA reads as TGTGCCACCAGCATGGACAGGGGGGCGGAAAATGAGCAGTTCTTC.

The V and J genes are TRBV13 and TRBJ1-1; D gene ambiguous. Germline V lookup: CDR1 PRHDT, CDR2 FYEKMQ (reference sequence). V lost 4 bases and J 2 bases, leaving 14 bases between the germline ends. There are 15 residues in the CDR3. The CDR3 here is CASSSLWMDNTEAFF. The CDR3 coding sequence is TGTGCCAGCAGCTCTCTCTGGATGGATAACACTGAAGCTTTCTTT.

The chain combines TRBV29-1 with TRBJ1-2; a possible D gene is TRBD1 (6 bases). The CDR3 runs to 13 residues. Per the germline V gene, CDR1 is SQVTM and CDR2 is ANQGSEA. V lost 6 bases, J lost 1 base, and 12 bases lay in between. The DNA of the CDR3 is TGCAGCGTGGAAAGACAGGATAACTATGGCTACACCTTC. Amino acids: CSVERQDNYGYTF.

This rearrangement joins TRBV7-9 to TRBJ1-4; tentatively, D is TRBD1 (5 bases). The CDR3 sequence is 15 residues long. V was shortened by 5 bases and J by 8 bases, with 18 bases between the two germline ends. Germline V gives CDR1 SEHNR, CDR2 FQNEAQ (reference sequence). The DNA of the CDR3 is TGTGCCAGCAGCCGACCGGGGACGCGACACGAAAAACTGTTTTTT. It is translated as CASSRPGTRHEKLFF.

This sequence joins TRBV5-6 and TRBJ2-3; D remains ambiguous. V shed 1 base and J shed 2 bases, with 17 bases lying between them. Germline CDR1 reads SGHDT; CDR2 reads YYEEEE. The CDR3 consists of 17 residues. The CDR3 coding sequence is TGTGCCAGCAGCTTGATTTGGACGGACGGATACACAGATACGCAGTATTTT. This sequence encodes CASSLIWTDGYTDTQYF.

This rearrangement joins TRBV6-5 to TRBJ2-5, with 7 bases fitting TRBD2. Trimming cost V 1 base and J 5 bases; bases outside gene matches: 4. In germline, CDR1 is MNHEY, CDR2 SVGAGI. This CDR3 region has 14 residues. The CDR3 DNA is TGTGCCAGCAGTTACTTTGCGGGGGAGGAGACCCAGTACTTC. Amino acids: CASSYFAGEETQYF.

For this clone: One junction end disagrees with the germline gene, perhaps due to a read error. The rearrangement links TRBV19 to TRBJ1-1, with D maybe TRBD1 (6 bases). CDR3 length: 13 amino acids. The germline gives CDR1 LNHDA, CDR2 SQIVND (reference sequence). For the CDR3, the DNA is TGTGCCACTTACCCTGCCTGGGACACAGAAGCTTTCTTT. Translating gives CATYPAWDTEAFF.

Only a few counts were recorded for this clone. This chain joins TRBV2 and TRBJ2-4; a weak D match, TRBD1 (5 bases). CDR1 is SNHLY, CDR2 FYNNEI, per germline. Between the trimmed V and J ends, which lost 5 bases and 0 bases, there was a span of 8 bases. The CDR3 runs to 14 residues. CDR3 loop: CASSSTVAKNIQYF. The CDR3 DNA reads TGTGCCAGCAGTTCGACAGTAGCCAAAAACATTCAGTACTTC.

This clone came up once. The V and J genes are TRBV25-1 and TRBJ1-1; 7 bases match TRBD1. V shed 2 bases and J 5 bases; nucleotides not matched to a gene: 8. Germline CDR1 reads MGHDK; CDR2 reads SYGVNS. The CDR3 covers 15 residues. CDR3 residues: CASSEIGQVETEAFF. CDR3 nucleotide sequence: TGTGCCAGCAGTGAAATCGGACAGGTCGAGACTGAAGCTTTCTTT.

In this sample, this clone turned up once. This sequence joins TRBV19 and TRBJ2-3, with D unclear. Germline CDR1 and CDR2: LNHDA and SQIVND (reference sequence). Trimming shortened V by 0 bases and J by 1 base, and 14 bases separated the two germline ends. The CDR3 runs to 17 residues. The CDR3 sequence is CASSIEEPLWGTDTQYF. The CDR3 coding sequence is TGTGCCAGTAGTATAGAGGAGCCCCTGTGGGGCACAGATACGCAGTATTTT.

The rearrangement joins TRBV23-1 to TRBJ2-7; 7 bases map to TRBD1. TRBV23-1 is sorted into the ORF group, with uncertain function. V shed 2 bases and J 4 bases; nucleotides not matched to a gene: 11. This CDR3 region has 16 residues. DNA of the CDR3: TGCGCCAGCAGTCAACCTGGCCAGGGGGTAGTATACGAGCAGTACTTC. It codes for CASSQPGQGVVYEQYF.

This clone was seen only a few times. The rearrangement links TRBV7-9 to TRBJ2-1; TRBD2 is a possible D gene (5 bases). CDR1 and CDR2 from the germline V gene are SEHNR and FQNEAQ (reference sequence). V shed 2 bases and J shed 2 bases, with 16 bases lying between them. The CDR3 spans 17 residues. The CDR3 spells CASSLRTAGYPYNEQFF. CDR3 sequence (DNA): TGTGCCAGCAGCTTACGAACGGCGGGTTACCCCTACAATGAGCAGTTCTTC.

The chain is built from TRBV5-6 and TRBJ1-6; no reliable D call. The CDR3 has 12 residues. The germline V gene encodes CDR1 SGHDT and CDR2 YYEEEE. Trimming pared 0 bases from V and 13 bases from J, leaving 8 bases between. CDR3 region: CASSLGLNPLHF. In DNA, the CDR3 is TGTGCCAGCAGCTTGGGTCTAAATCCCCTCCACTTT.

The rearrangement uses TRBV5-1 and TRBJ2-7; D is possibly TRBD1 or TRBD2 (5 bases each). This CDR3 has 13 residues. Trimming took off 0 bases at V and 4 bases at J, with 8 bases between the two ends. Germline-derived CDR1 and CDR2 are SGHRS and YFSETQ. The CDR3 region is CASSLGGGYEQYF. The DNA of the CDR3 is TGCGCCAGCAGCTTGGGGGGCGGGTACGAGCAGTACTTC. The full variable domain, rest sourced from reference TRBV5-1 and TRBJ2-7, is KAGVTQTPRYLIKTRGQQVTLSCSPISGHRSVSWYQQTPGQGLQFLFEYFSETQRNKGNFPGRFSGRQFSNSRSEMNVSTLELGDSALYLCASSLGGGYEQYFGPGTRLTVT.

Sample share makes this clone medium-sized. The gene calls are TRBV4-1 and TRBJ1-2; D possibly corresponds to TRBD1 (5 bases). Trimming took 3 bases from V and 0 from J, leaving 8 bases between them. CDR1 MGHRA and CDR2 YSYEKL come from the germline V gene. The CDR3 totals 14 residues. The CDR3 spells CASSHQGANYGYTF. The CDR3 DNA follows: TGCGCCAGCAGCCATCAGGGAGCTAACTATGGCTACACCTTC.

Within the sample, this clone is medium-sized. Within the sample, other DNA sequences also encode this same CDR3. V gene TRBV6-1 combines with J gene TRBJ2-7; D gene uncertain. Trimming shortened V by 4 bases and J by 0 bases, and 10 bases separated the two germline ends. The CDR3 contains 14 residues. The V gene's germline CDR1 is MNHNS and CDR2 SASEGT. The CDR3 bases are TGTGCCAGCAGTGGTCTCGGAAGCTCCTACGAGCAGTACTTC. It is translated as CASSGLGSSYEQYF.

The DNA for the CDR3 is TGTGCCAGCAGTCGACGACTGGCGGGCTACGAGCAGTACTTC. Protein product: CASSRRLAGYEQYF. The chain recombines TRBV27 with TRBJ2-5, with a tentative D call TRBD2 (5 bases). The assigned J gene may be wrong: the sequence end matches TRBJ2-7 better. The V gene's germline CDR1 is MNHEY and CDR2 SMNVEV (reference sequence). CDR3 length: 14 residues.

This chain uses TRBV5-6 with TRBJ1-1, with TRBD1 matching 8 bases. The CDR3 contains 13 residues. Germline trimming cut 4 bases from V and 3 bases from J; bases unmatched to any gene: 2. Germline-derived CDR1 and CDR2 are SGHDT and YYEEEE. CDR3 DNA: TGTGCCAGCAGCACAGGGGGGGACACTGAAGCTTTCTTT. Amino acids: CASSTGGDTEAFF.

This chain connects TRBV6-5 to TRBJ2-5; TRBD1 matches at 9 bases. The CDR3 extends over 15 amino acids. After removal of 5 bases from V and 4 bases from J, the junction contained 8 bases not matched to a gene. Germline lookup yields CDR1 MNHEY and CDR2 SVGAGI. The CDR3 spells CASSGTGGGGETQYF. The CDR3 coding sequence is TGTGCCAGCAGTGGCACAGGGGGCGGGGGAGAGACCCAGTACTTC.

This clone counts as medium-sized (0.01 to 0.1%). The chain links TRBV4-1 to TRBJ1-1; no clear D gene. The germline V gene encodes CDR1 MGHRA and CDR2 YSYEKL. Trimming removed 2 bases at V and 3 bases at J, with 19 bases between. This CDR3 has 17 amino acids. Here the CDR3 reads CASSQTSEWRGDTEAFF. For the CDR3, the DNA is TGCGCCAGCAGCCAAACTTCAGAGTGGCGTGGGGACACTGAAGCTTTCTTT.